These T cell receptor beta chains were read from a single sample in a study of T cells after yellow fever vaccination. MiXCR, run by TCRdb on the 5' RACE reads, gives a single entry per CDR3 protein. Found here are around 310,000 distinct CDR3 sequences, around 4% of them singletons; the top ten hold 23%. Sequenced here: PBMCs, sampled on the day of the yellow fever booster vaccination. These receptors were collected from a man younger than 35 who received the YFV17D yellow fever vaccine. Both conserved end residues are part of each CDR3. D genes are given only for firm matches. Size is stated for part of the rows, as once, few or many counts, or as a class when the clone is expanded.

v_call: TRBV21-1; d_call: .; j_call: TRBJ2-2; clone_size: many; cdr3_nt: TGTGCCAGCACCAAAGGGTCAGGGGAGACGAACACCGGGGAGCTGTTTTTT; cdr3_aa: CASTKGSGETNTGELFF
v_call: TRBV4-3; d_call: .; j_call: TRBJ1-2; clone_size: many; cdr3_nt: TGCGCCAGCAGCCAGAGGAACTATGGCTACACCTTC; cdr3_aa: CASSQRNYGYTF
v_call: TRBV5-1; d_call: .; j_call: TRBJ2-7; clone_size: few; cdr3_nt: TGCGCCAGCAGCTTGCAAACGACAGCATCCGAGCAGTACTTC; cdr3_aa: CASSLQTTASEQYF
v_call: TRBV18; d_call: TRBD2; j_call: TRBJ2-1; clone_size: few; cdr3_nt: TGTGCCAGCTCACAGACTAGCGGGGGGACTAATGAGCAGTTCTTC; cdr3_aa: CASSQTSGGTNEQFF
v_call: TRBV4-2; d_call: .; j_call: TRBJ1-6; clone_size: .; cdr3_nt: TGTGCCAGCAGCCAAGACAATTCACCCCTCCACTTT; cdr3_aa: CASSQDNSPLHF
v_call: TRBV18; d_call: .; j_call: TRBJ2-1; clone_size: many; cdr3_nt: TGTGCCAGCTCACCCTCGAGCTCCTACAATGAGCAGTTCTTC; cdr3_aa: CASSPSSSYNEQFF
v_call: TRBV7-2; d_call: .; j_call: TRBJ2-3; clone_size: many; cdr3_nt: TGTGCCAGCAGCAATGAATGGCCTGGTGGAAATACGCAGTATTTT; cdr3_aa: CASSNEWPGGNTQYF
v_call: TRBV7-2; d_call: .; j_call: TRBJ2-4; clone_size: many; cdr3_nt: TGTGCCAGCAGCCCTTTCGTAAAGACCAAAAACATTCAGTACTTC; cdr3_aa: CASSPFVKTKNIQYF
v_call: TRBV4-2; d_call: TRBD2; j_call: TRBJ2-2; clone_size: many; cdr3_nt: TGTGCCAGCAGCCTCAGGGCGGGGGCGAACACCGGGGAGCTGTTTTTT; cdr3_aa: CASSLRAGANTGELFF
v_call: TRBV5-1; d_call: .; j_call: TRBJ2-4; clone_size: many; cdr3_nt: TGCGCCAGCAGCTTAAGAGGGGACGGGGACATTCAGTACTTC; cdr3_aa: CASSLRGDGDIQYF
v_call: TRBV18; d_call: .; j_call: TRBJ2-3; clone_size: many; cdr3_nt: TGTGCCAGCTCACGCAGCGATACGCAGTATTTT; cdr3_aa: CASSRSDTQYF
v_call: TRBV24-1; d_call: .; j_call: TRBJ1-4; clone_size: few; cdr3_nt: TGTGCCACCAGACACAGGGACCCTAATGAAAAACTGTTTTTT; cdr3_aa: CATRHRDPNEKLFF
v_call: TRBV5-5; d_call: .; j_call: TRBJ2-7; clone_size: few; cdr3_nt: TGTGCCAGCAGCTTGGCCGGGGCGGTTGCATACGAGCAGTACTTC; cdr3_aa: CASSLAGAVAYEQYF
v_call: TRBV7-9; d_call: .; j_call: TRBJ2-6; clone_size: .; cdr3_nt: TGTGCCAGCAGCCACAACTCTGGGGCCAACGTCCTGACTTTC; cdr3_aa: CASSHNSGANVLTF
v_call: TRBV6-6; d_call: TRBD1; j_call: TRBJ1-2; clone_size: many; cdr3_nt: TGTGCCAGCAGTTACTCGAAGGACAGGGGATGGGAGGGCTACACCTTC; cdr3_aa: CASSYSKDRGWEGYTF
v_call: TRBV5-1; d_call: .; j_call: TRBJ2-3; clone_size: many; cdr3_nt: TGCGCCAGCAGCTTGGCCGAATTAGCGGGCACAGATACGCAGTATTTT; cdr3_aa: CASSLAELAGTDTQYF
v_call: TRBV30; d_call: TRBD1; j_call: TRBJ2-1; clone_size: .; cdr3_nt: TGTGCCTGGAGTCCGGGGACAGGGGGTTCGGATGAGCAGTTCTTC; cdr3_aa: CAWSPGTGGSDEQFF
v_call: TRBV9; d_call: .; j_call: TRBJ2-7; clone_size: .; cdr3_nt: TGTGCCAGCAGCCCACAACTAGAGCCAAGCTCCTACGAGCAGTACTTC; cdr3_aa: CASSPQLEPSSYEQYF
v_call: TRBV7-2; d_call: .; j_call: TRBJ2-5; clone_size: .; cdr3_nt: TGTGCCAGCAGCTTCGACCCCCAAGAGACCCAGTACTTC; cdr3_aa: CASSFDPQETQYF
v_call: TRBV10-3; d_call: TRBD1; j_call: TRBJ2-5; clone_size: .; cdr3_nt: TGTGCCATCAGTGCCCTTGACAGGGAAGAGACCCAGTACTTC; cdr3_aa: CAISALDREETQYF
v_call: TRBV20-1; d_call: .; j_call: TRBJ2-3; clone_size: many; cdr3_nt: TGCAGTGCCGTAATCGCTAGCTCTGGTGATACGCAGTATTTT; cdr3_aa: CSAVIASSGDTQYF
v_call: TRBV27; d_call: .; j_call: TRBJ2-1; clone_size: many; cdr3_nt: TGTGCCAGCAGTTTTCTCGGGGCTGGGGATGAGCAGTTCTTC; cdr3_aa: CASSFLGAGDEQFF
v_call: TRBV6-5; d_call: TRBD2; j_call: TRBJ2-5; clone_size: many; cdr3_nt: TGTGCCAGCAGCCGTCTAGCGGGCCTCCAAGAGACCCAGTACTTC; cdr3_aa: CASSRLAGLQETQYF
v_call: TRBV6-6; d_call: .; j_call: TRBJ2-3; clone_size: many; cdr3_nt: TGTGCCAGCAGTTACCTCGGACGCCGCACAGATACGCAGTATTTT; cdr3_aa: CASSYLGRRTDTQYF
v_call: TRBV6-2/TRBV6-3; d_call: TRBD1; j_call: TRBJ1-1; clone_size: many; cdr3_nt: TGTGCCAGCAGTTACCCCTGGGAGGGGGCGGACACTGAAGCTTTCTTT; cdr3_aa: CASSYPWEGADTEAFF
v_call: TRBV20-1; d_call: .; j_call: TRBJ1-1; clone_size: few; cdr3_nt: TGCAGTGCTAATTCCTACATGAACACTGAAGCTTTCTTT; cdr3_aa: CSANSYMNTEAFF
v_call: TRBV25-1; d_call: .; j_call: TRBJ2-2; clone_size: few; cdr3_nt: TGTGCCAGCAGTGACCCCAAGACTTTGACCGGGGAGCTGTTTTTT; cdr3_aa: CASSDPKTLTGELFF
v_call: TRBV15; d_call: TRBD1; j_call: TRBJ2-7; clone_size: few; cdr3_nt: TGTGCCACCAGCAGAGGAGGGGGCAGTCATACCTACGAGCAGTACTTC; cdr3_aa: CATSRGGGSHTYEQYF
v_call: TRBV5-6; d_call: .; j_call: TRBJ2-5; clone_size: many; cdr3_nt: TGTGCCAGCAGCTCGGCGAGGGGACAAGAGACCCAGTACTTC; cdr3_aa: CASSSARGQETQYF
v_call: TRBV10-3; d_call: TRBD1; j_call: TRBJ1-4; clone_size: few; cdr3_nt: TGTGCCATCAGGGAGGGGACGACAGGGCCGGGGGAAAAACTGTTTTTT; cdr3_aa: CAIREGTTGPGEKLFF
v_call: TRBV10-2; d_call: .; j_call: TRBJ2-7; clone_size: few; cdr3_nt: TGCGCCAGCAGACCCGGGACTGCGTACGAGCAGTACTTC; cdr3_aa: CASRPGTAYEQYF
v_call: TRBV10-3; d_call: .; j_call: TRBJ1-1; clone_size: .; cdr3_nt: TGTGACATCAGGAGGACGTCCACTGAAGCTTTCTTT; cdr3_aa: CDIRRTSTEAFF
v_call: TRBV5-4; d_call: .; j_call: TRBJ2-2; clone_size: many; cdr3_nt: TGTGCCAGCAGCTTGGATCACACCGGGGAGCTGTTTTTT; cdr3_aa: CASSLDHTGELFF
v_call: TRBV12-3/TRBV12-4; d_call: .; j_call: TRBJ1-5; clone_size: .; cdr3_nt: TGTGCCAGCAGTTCCCAGACCCGAGGTCAGCCCCAGCATTTT; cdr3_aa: CASSSQTRGQPQHF
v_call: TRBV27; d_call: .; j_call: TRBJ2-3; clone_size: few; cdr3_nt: TGTGCCAGCAATCAGCGCTCCACAGATACGCAGTATTTT; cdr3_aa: CASNQRSTDTQYF
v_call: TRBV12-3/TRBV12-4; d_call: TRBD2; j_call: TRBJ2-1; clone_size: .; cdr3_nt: TGTGCCAGCAGTCCTCGGAGACTAGCGGGGGTCAACAATGAGCAGTTCTTC; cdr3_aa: CASSPRRLAGVNNEQFF
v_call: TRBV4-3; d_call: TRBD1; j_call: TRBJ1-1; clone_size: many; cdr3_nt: TGCGCCAGCAGCCAAGGCAACAGGGGTAGTGATACTGAAGCTTTCTTT; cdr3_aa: CASSQGNRGSDTEAFF
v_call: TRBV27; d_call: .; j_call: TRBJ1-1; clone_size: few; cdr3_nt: TGTGCCGGACGAGGGGGGGACACTGAAGCTTTCTTT; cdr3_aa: CAGRGGDTEAFF
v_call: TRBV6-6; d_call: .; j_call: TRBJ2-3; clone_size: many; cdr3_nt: TGTGCCAGCAGTTACGGTCCTCCGAGCACAGATACGCAGTATTTT; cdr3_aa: CASSYGPPSTDTQYF
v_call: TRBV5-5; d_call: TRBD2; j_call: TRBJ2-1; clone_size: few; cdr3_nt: TGTGCCAGCAGCTTGTGGGGGACTAGCGGGGTCGATGAGCAGTTCTTC; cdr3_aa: CASSLWGTSGVDEQFF
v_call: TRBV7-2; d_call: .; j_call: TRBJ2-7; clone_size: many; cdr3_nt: TGTGCCAGCAGCTTAGGACGGACCTACTACGAGCAGTACTTC; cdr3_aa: CASSLGRTYYEQYF
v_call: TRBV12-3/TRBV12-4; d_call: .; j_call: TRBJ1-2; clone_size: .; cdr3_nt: TGTGCCAGCAGGCCGGGGACCAACTATGGCTACACCTTC; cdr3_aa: CASRPGTNYGYTF
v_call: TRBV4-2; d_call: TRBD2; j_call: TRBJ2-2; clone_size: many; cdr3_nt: TGTGCCAGCAGTGAGACTAGCGGGGCTCTCGGGGAGCTGTTTTTT; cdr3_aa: CASSETSGALGELFF